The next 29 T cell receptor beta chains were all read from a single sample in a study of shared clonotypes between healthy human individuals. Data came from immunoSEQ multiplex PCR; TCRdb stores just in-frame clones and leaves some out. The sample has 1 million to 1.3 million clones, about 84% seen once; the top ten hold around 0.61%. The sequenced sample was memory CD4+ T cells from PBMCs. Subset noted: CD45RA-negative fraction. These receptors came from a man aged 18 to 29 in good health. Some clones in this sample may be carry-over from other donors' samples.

This chain's CDR3 is CASSLGGAVYNEQFF. The DNA for the CDR3 is TGCGCCAGCAGCTTGGGGGGAGCGGTCTACAATGAGCAGTTCTTC. J is TRBJ2-1 and V is TRBV5-1; possible D gene TRBD2, 5 bases. This CDR3 is 15 amino acids long. Trimming shortened V by 0 bases and J by 3 bases, and 10 bases separated the two germline ends. Germline V CDR1 and CDR2: SGHRS, YFSETQ.

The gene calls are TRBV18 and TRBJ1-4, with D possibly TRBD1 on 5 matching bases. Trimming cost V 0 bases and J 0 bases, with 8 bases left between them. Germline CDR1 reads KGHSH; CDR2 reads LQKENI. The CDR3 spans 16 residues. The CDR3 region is CASSPPVGATNEKLFF. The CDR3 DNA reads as TGTGCCAGCTCACCACCGGTGGGGGCAACTAATGAAAAACTGTTTTTT. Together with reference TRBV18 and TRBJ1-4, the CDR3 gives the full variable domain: NAGVMQNPRHLVRRRGQEARLRCSPMKGHSHVYWYRQLPEEGLKFMVYLQKENIIDESGMPKERFSAEFPKEGPSILRIQQVVRGDSAAYFCASSPPVGATNEKLFFGSGTQLSVL.

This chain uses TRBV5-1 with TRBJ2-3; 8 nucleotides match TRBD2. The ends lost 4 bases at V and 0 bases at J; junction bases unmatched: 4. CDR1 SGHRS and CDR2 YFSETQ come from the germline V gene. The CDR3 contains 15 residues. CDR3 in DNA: TGCGCCAGCAGCGACCCTAGCGGGAGCACAGATACGCAGTATTTT. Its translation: CASSDPSGSTDTQYF.

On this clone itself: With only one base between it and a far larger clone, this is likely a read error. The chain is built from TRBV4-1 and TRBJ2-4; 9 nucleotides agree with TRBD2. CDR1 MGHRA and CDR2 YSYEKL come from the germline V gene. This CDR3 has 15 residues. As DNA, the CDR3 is TGCGCCAGCAGCGTGACGGGACTAGCCAAAAACATTCGGTACTTC. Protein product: CASSVTGLAKNIRYF.

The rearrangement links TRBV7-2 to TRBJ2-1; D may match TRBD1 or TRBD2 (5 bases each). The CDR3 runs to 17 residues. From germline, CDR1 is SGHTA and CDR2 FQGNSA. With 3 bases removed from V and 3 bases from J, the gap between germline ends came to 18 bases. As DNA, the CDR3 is TGTGCCAGCAGCTTCTCCGGGACGCGGGTTGGCTACAATGAGCAGTTCTTC. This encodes CASSFSGTRVGYNEQFF.

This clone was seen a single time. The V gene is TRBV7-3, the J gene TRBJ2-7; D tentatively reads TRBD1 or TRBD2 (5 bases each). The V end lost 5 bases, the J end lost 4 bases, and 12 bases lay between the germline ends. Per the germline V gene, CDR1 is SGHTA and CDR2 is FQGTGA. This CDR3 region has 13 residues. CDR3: CASSPGRIYEQYF. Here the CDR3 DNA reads TGTGCCAGCAGCCCGGGACGGATATACGAGCAGTACTTC.

CDR3 in amino acids: CASSLTLTGRNYGYTF. The CDR3 DNA is TGTGCCAGCAGCCTAACCTTGACAGGGCGAAACTATGGCTACACCTTC. V usage is TRBV5-8 and J usage is TRBJ1-2; TRBD1 agrees at 7 bases. CDR3 size: 16 residues. Per germline, CDR1 SGHTS and CDR2 YDEGEE. V lost 4 bases, J lost 2 bases, and 11 bases stayed unmatched.

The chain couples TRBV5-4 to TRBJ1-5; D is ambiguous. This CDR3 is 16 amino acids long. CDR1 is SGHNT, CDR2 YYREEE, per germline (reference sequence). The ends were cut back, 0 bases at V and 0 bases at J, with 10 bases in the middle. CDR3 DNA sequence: TGTGCCAGCAGCTTGGATGGGCAAAATAGCAATCAGCCCCAGCATTTT. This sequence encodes CASSLDGQNSNQPQHF.

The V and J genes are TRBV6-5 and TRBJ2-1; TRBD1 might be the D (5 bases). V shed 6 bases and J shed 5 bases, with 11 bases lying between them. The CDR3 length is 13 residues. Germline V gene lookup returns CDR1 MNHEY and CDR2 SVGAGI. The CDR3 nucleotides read TGTGCCAGCAGCCGACGACAGAACAATGAGCAGTTCTTC. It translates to CASSRRQNNEQFF.

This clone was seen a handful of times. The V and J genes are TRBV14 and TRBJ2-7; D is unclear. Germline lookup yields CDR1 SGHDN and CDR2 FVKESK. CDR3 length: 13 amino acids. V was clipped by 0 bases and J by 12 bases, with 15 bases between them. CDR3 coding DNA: TGTGCCAGCAGCCAAGAAATGAGAACGTCGTGGTACTTC. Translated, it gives CASSQEMRTSWYF.

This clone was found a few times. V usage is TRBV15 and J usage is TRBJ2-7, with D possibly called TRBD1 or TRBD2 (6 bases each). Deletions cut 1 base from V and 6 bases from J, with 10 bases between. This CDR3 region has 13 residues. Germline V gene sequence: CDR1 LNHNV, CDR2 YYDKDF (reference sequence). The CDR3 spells CATSRGGGLEQYF. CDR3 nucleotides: TGTGCCACCAGCAGAGGAGGGGGACTCGAGCAGTACTTC.

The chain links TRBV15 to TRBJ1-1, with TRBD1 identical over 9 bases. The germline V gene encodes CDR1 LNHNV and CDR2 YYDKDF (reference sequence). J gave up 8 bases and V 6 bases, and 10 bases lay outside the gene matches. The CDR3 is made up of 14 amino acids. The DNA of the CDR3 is TGTGCCACCAGTGAGGGACAGGGTAAGGACGAAGCTTTCTTT. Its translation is CATSEGQGKDEAFF.

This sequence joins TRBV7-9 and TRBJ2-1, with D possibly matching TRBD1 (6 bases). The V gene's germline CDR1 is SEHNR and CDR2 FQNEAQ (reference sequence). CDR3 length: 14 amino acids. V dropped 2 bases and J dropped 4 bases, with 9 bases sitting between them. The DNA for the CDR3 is TGTGCCAGCAGCTTATTGGGGGCTTACAATGAGCAGTTCTTC. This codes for CASSLLGAYNEQFF.

CDR3: CASRTSVSSYNEQFF. CDR3 nucleotides: TGCGCCAGCCGGACTAGCGTTAGCTCCTACAATGAGCAGTTCTTC. The chain employs TRBV5-1 and TRBJ2-1, with 9 nucleotides matching TRBD2. The V segment lost 7 bases and the J segment 0 bases; nucleotides outside the gene matches: 5. In germline, CDR1 is SGHRS, CDR2 YFSETQ. The CDR3 is 15 residues long.

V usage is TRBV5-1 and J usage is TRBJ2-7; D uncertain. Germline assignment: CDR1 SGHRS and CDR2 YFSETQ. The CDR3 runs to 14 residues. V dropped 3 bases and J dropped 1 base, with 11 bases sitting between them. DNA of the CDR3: TGCGCCAGCAGCTCCCGGACGGAATCCTACGAGCAGTACTTC. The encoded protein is CASSSRTESYEQYF.

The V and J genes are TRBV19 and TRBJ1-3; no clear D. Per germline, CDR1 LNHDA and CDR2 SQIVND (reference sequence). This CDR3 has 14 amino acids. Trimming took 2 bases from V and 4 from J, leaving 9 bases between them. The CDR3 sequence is CASSISQDGNTIYF. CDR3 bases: TGTGCCAGTAGTATATCACAAGACGGAAACACCATATATTTT.

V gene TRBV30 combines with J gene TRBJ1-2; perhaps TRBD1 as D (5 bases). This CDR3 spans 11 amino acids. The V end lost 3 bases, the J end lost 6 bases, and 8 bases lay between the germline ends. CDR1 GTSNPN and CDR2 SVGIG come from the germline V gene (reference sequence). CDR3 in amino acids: CAWRGVDGYTF. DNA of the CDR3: TGTGCCTGGAGGGGGGTAGATGGCTACACCTTC. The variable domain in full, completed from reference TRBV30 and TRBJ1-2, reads SQTIHQWPATLVQPVGSPLSLECTVEGTSNPNLYWYRQAAGRGLQLLFYSVGIGQISSEVPQNLSASRPQDRQFILSSKKLLLSDSGFYLCAWRGVDGYTFGSGTRLTVV.

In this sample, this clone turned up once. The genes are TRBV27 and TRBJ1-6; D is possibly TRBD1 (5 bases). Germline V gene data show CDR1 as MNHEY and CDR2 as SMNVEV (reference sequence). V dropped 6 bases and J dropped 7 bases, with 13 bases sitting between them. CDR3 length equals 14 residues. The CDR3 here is CASSPGTGNSPLHF. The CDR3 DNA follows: TGTGCCAGCAGCCCCGGGACGGGAAATTCACCCCTCCACTTT.

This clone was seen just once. CDR3 nucleotide sequence: TGTGCCAGTAGTGGGCGGACTAGCGGGAGGGCCGGGACCAACCGAAACACCGGGGAGCTGTTTTTT. Translated, it gives CASSGRTSGRAGTNRNTGELFF. This chain uses TRBV19 with TRBJ2-2, with TRBD2 matching over 15 bases. Germline V gene lookup returns CDR1 LNHDA and CDR2 SQIVND (reference sequence). V trimming: 5 bases; J trimming: 2 bases; junction bases outside the gene matches: 18. The CDR3 has 22 amino acids. Looking up the rest from reference TRBV19 and TRBJ2-2 gives the full variable domain: DGGITQSPKYLFRKEGQNVTLSCEQNLNHDAMYWYRQDPGQGLRLIYYSQIVNDFQKGDIAEGYSVSREKKESFPLTVTSAQKNPTAFYLCASSGRTSGRAGTNRNTGELFFGEGSRLTVL.

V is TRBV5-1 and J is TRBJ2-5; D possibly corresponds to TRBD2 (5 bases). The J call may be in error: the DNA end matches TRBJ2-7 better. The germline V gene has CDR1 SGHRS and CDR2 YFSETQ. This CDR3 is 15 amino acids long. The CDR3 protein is CASSQGLVPAYEQYF. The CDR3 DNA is TGCGCCAGCAGCCAAGGACTGGTCCCAGCCTACGAGCAGTACTTC.

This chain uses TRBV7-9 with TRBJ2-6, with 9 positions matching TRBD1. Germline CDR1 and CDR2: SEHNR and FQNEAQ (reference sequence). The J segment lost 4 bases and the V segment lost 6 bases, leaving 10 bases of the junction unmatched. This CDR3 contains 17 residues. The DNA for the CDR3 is TGTGCCAGCAGTCAAGGGACAGGGAATTCAGGGGCCAACGTCCTGACTTTC. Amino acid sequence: CASSQGTGNSGANVLTF.

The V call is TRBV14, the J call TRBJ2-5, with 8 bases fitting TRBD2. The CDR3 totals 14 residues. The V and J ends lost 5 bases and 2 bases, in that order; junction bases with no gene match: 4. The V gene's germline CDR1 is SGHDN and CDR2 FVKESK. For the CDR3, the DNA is TGTGCCAGCAGCTTAACTAGCGGACAAGAGACCCAGTACTTC. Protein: CASSLTSGQETQYF.

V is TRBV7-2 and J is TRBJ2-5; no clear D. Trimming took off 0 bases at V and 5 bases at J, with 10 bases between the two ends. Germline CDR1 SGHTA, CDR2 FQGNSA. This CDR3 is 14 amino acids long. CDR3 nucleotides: TGTGCCAGCAGCTTAGCCGGGCGCCGGGAGACCCAGTACTTC. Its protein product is CASSLAGRRETQYF.

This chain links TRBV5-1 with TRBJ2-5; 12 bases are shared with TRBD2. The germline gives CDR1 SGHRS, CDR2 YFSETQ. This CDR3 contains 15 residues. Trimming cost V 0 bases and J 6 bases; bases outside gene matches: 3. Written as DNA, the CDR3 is TGCGCCAGCAGCTTGGCCGGGACTAGCGGGCAGACCCAGTACTTC. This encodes CASSLAGTSGQTQYF.

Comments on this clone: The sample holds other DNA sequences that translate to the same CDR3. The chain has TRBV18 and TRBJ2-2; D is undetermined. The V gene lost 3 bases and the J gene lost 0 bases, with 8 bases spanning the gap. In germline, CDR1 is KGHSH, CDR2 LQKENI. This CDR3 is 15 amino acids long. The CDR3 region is CASSPTRSNTGELFF. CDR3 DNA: TGTGCCAGCTCACCCACACGATCGAACACCGGGGAGCTGTTTTTT.

This CDR3 reads CASSGGTKNTGELFF. CDR3 sequence (DNA): TGTGCCAGCAGCGGAGGGACTAAGAACACCGGGGAGCTGTTTTTT. V is TRBV5-8 and J is TRBJ2-2, with 7 bases lining up with TRBD2. V was pared by 4 bases and J by 1 base, with 4 bases of the junction left unmatched. The germline CDR1 and CDR2 sequences are SGHTS and YDEGEE. The CDR3 is made up of 15 amino acids.

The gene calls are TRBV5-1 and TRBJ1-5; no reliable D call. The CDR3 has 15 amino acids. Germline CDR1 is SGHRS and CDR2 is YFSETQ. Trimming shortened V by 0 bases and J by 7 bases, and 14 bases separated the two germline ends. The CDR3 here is CASSLGDAIGQPQHF. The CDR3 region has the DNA TGCGCCAGCAGCTTGGGAGACGCCATCGGGCAGCCCCAGCATTTT. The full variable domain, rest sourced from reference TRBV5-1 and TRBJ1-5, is KAGVTQTPRYLIKTRGQQVTLSCSPISGHRSVSWYQQTPGQGLQFLFEYFSETQRNKGNFPGRFSGRQFSNSRSEMNVSTLELGDSALYLCASSLGDAIGQPQHFGDGTRLSIL.

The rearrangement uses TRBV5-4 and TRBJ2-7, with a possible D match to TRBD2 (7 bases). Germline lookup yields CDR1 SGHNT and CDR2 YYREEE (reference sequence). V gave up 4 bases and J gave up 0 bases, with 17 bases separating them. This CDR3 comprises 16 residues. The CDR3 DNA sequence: TGTGCCAGCAGCAGGGGAGGGGGTTCGAGCTCCTACGAGCAGTACTTC. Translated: CASSRGGGSSSYEQYF.

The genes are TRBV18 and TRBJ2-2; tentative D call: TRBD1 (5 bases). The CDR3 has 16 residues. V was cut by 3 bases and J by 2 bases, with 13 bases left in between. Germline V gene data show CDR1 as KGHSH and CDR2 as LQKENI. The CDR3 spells CASSPRRGENTGELFF. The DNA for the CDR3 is TGTGCCAGCTCACCCAGAAGGGGCGAAAACACCGGGGAGCTGTTTTTT.